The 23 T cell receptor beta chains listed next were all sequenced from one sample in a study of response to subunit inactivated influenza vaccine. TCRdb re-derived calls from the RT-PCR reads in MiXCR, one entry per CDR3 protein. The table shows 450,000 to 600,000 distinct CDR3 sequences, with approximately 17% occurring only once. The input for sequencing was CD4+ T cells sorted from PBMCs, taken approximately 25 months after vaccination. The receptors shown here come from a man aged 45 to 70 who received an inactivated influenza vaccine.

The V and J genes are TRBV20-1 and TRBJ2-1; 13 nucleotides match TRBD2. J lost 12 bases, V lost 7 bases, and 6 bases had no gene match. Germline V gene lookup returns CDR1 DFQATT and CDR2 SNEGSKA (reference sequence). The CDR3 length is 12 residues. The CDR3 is CSVRTSGRGQFF. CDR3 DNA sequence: TGCAGTGTCCGGACTAGCGGGAGAGGGCAGTTCTTC.

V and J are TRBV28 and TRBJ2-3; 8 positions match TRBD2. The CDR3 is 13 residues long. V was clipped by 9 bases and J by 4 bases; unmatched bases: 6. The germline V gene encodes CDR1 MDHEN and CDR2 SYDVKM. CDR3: CASSGTIPDTQYF. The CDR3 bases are TGTGCCAGTAGCGGGACAATCCCAGATACGCAGTATTTT.

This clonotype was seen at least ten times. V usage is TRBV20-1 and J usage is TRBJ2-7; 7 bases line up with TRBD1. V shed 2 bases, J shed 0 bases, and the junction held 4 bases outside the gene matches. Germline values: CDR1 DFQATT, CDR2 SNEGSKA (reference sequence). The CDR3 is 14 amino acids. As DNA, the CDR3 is TGCAGTGCTAGACACAGGGGAAGCTCCTACGAGCAGTACTTC. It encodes CSARHRGSSYEQYF.

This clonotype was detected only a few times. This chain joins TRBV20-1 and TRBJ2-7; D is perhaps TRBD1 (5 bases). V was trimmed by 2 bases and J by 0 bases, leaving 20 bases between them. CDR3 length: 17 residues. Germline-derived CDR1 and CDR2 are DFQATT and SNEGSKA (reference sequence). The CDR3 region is CSARSSQGQGSSYEQYF. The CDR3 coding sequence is TGCAGTGCTAGATCCTCGCAGGGCCAAGGATCCTCCTACGAGCAGTACTTC.

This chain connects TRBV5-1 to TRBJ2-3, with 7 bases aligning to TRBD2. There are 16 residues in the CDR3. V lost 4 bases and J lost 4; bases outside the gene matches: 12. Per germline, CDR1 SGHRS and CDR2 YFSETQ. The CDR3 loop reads CASSRLTSSQADTQYF. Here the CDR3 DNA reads TGCGCCAGCAGCCGATTGACTAGCTCCCAGGCAGATACGCAGTATTTT.

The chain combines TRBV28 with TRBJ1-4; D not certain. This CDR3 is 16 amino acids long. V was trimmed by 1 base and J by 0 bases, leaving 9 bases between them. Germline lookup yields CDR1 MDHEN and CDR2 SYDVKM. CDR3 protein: CASSLSVSPTNEKLFF. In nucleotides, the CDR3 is TGTGCCAGCAGTTTATCAGTGTCACCAACTAATGAAAAACTGTTTTTT.

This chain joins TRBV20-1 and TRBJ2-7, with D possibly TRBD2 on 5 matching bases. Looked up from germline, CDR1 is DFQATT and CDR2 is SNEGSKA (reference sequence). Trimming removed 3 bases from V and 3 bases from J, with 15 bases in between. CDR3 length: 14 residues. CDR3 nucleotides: TGCAGTGCTAGGTCGTGGGGAGAACGCTACGAGCAGTACTTC. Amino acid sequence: CSARSWGERYEQYF.

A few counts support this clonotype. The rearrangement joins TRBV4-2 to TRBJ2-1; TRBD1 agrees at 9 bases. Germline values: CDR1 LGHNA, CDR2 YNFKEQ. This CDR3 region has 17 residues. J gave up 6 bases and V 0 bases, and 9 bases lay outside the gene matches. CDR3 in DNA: TGTGCCAGCAGCCAAGAAGTTTCCGGACAGGGGAGCAATGAGCAGTTCTTC. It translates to CASSQEVSGQGSNEQFF.

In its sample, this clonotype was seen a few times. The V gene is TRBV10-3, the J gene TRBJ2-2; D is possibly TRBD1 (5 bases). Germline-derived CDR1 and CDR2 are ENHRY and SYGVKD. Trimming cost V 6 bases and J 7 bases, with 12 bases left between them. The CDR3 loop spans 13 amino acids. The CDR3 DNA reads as TGTGCCATCAGATTAGGACAAGACGGGGAGCTGTTTTTT. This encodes CAIRLGQDGELFF.

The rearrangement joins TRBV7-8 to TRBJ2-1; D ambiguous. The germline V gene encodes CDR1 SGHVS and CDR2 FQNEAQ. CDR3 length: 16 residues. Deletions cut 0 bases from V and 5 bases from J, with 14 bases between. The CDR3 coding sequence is TGTGCCAGCAGCTTAGCCCGGTTTAGGGCCAACAATGAGCAGTTCTTC. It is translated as CASSLARFRANNEQFF. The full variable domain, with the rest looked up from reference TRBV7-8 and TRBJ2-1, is GAGVSQSPRYKVAKRGQDVALRCDPISGHVSLFWYQQALGQGPEFLTYFQNEAQLDKSGLPSDRFFAERPEGSVSTLKIQRTQQEDSAVYLCASSLARFRANNEQFFGPGTRLTVL.

CDR3 DNA: TGTGCCAGTGGAGGGCAATCTAGCACAGATACGCAGTATTTT. Amino acids: CASGGQSSTDTQYF. The chain links TRBV12-3 or TRBV12-4 to TRBJ2-3; perhaps TRBD2 as D (6 bases). The CDR3 runs 14 residues. Between the trimmed V and J ends, which lost 9 bases and 0 bases, there was a span of 13 bases.

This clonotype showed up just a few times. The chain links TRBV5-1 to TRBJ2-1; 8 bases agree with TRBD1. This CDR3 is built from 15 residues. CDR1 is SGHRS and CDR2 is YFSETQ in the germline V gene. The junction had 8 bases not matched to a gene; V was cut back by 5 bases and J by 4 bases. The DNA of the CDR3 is TGCGCCAGCAGGGACAGGGTCTACGATTACAATGAGCAGTTCTTC. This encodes CASRDRVYDYNEQFF. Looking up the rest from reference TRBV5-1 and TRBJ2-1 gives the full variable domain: KAGVTQTPRYLIKTRGQQVTLSCSPISGHRSVSWYQQTPGQGLQFLFEYFSETQRNKGNFPGRFSGRQFSNSRSEMNVSTLELGDSALYLCASRDRVYDYNEQFFGPGTRLTVL.

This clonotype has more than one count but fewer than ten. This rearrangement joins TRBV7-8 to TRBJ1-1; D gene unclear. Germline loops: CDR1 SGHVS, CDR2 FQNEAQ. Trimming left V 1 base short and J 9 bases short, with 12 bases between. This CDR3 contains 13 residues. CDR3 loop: CASSLDQARKAFF. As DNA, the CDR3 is TGTGCCAGCAGCTTAGATCAAGCTCGGAAAGCTTTCTTT.

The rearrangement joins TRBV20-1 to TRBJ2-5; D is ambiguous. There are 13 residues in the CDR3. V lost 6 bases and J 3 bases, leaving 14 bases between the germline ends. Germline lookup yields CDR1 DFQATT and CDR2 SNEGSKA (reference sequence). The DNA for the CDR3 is TGCAGTGCCGTGATAGGAGAAAAAGAGACCCAGTACTTC. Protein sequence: CSAVIGEKETQYF.

DNA of the CDR3: TGTGCCAGCAGTTTATACAGCGGGGGGTCCTACAATGAGCAGTTCTTC. This encodes CASSLYSGGSYNEQFF. The genes are TRBV28 and TRBJ2-1; the match to TRBD2 covers 9 bases. Per the germline V gene, CDR1 is MDHEN and CDR2 is SYDVKM. V gave up 1 base and J gave up 1 base; unmatched junction bases: 2. The CDR3 totals 16 residues. The entire variable domain, with the rest obtained from reference TRBV28 and TRBJ2-1, is as follows: DVKVTQSSRYLVKRTGEKVFLECVQDMDHENMFWYRQDPGLGLRLIYFSYDVKMKEKGDIPEGYSVSREKKERFSLILESASTNQTSMYLCASSLYSGGSYNEQFFGPGTRLTVL.

Here the CDR3 reads CASSQSGFNEQFF. CDR3 nucleotide sequence: TGCGCCAGCAGCCAATCGGGGTTCAATGAGCAGTTCTTC. The chain has TRBV4-1 and TRBJ2-1; a weak D match, TRBD2 (5 bases). The germline gives CDR1 MGHRA, CDR2 YSYEKL. Trimming took off 2 bases at V and 6 bases at J, with 8 bases between the two ends. The CDR3 runs to 13 residues.

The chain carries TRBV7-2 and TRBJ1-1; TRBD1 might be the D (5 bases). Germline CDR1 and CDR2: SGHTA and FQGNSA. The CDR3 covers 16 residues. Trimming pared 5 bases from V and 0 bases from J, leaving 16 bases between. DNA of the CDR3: TGTGCCAGCAGCCAAGAGGGACGTAGATTGAACACTGAAGCTTTCTTT. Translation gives CASSQEGRRLNTEAFF.

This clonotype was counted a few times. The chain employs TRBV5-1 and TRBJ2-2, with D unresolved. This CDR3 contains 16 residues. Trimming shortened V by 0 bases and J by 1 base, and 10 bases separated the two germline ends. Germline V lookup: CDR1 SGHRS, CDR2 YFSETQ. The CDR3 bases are TGCGCCAGCAGCTTGGACCCAGGCAAGAACACCGGGGAGCTGTTTTTT. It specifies CASSLDPGKNTGELFF. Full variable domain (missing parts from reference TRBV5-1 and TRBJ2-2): KAGVTQTPRYLIKTRGQQVTLSCSPISGHRSVSWYQQTPGQGLQFLFEYFSETQRNKGNFPGRFSGRQFSNSRSEMNVSTLELGDSALYLCASSLDPGKNTGELFFGEGSRLTVL.

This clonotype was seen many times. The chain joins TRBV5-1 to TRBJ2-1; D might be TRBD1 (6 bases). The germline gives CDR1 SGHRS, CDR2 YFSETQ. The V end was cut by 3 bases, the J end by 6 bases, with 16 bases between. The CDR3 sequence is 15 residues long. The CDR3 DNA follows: TGCGCCAGCAGCTCCGGACAGCAACCCCTCAATGAGCAGTTCTTC. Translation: CASSSGQQPLNEQFF.

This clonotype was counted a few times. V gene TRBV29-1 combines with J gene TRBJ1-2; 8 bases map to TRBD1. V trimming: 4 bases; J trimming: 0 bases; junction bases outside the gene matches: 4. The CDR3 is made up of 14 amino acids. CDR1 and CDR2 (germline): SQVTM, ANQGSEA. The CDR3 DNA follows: TGCAGCGTTGCAGCAGGGGGCACTAACTATGGCTACACCTTC. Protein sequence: CSVAAGGTNYGYTF.

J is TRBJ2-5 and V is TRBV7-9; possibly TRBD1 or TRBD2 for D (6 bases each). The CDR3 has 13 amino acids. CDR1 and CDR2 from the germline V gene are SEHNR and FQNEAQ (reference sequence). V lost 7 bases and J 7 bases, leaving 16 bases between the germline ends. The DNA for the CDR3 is TGTGCCAGCAAGGGGGGTCCTCCCGGGACCCAGTACTTC. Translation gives CASKGGPPGTQYF.

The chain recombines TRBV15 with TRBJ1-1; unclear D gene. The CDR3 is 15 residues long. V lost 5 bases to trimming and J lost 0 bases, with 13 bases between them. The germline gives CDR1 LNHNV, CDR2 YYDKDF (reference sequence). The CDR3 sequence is CATSENPLVNTEAFF. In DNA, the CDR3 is TGTGCCACCAGCGAGAATCCCTTGGTGAACACTGAAGCTTTCTTT.

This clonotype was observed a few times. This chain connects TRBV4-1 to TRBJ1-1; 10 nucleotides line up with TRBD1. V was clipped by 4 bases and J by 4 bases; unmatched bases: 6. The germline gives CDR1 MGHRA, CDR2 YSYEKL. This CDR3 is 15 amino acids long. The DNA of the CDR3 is TGCGCCAGCAGCCGCCGGGACAGGGGCGGCACTGAAGCTTTCTTT. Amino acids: CASSRRDRGGTEAFF.